This TCR beta chain stems from a study of blood T cell repertoires in COVID-19. Whole-study context: Samples taken during acute and convalescent COVID-19 were collected in the United States, Italy and Spain.

V dropped 1 base and J dropped 0 bases, with 9 bases sitting between them. Germline loops: CDR1 SGHVS, CDR2 FNYEAQ. CDR3 length: 15 residues. Profiled with immunoSEQ multiplex PCR; TCRdb holds only in-frame clones, not every one. This sample has some 150,000 clones; roughly three quarters occur once, and the top ten carry over 6.5%. V usage is TRBV7-6 and J usage is TRBJ1-1; unclear D gene. This receptor was identified in a man in his fifties or sixties with active or convalescent COVID-19. Sample: peripheral blood. CDR3 sequence (DNA): TGTGCCAGCAGCTTAGAGGCAGGCCTGAACACTGAAGCTTTCTTT. Translation: CASSLEAGLNTEAFF.